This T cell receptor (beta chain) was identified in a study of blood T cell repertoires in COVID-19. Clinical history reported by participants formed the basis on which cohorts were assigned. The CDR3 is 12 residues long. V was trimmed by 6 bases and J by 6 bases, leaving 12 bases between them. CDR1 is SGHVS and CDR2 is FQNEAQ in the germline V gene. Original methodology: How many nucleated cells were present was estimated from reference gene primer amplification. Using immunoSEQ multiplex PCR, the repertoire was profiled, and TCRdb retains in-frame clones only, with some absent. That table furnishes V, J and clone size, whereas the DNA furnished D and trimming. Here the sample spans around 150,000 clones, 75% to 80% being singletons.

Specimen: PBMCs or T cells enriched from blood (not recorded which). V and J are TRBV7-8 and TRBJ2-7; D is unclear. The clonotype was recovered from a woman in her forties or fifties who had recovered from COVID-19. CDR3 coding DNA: TGTGCCAGCAGTCCCTCGGTAACCGAGCAGTACTTC. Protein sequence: CASSPSVTEQYF.